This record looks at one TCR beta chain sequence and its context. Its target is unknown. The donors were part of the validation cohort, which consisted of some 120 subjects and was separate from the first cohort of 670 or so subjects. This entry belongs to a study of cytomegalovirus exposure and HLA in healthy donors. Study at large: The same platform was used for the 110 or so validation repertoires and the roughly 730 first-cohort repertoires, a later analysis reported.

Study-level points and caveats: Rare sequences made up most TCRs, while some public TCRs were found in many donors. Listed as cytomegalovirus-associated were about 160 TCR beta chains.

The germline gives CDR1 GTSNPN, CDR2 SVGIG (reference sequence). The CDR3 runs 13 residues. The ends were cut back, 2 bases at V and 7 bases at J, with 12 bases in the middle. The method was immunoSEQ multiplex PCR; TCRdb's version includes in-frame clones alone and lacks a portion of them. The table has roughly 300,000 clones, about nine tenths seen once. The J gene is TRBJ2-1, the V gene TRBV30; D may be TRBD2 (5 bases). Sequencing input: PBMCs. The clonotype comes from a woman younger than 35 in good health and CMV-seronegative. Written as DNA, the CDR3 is TGTGCCTGGAGTCGCGGTGAGCGGAATGAGCAGTTCTTC. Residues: CAWSRGERNEQFF.